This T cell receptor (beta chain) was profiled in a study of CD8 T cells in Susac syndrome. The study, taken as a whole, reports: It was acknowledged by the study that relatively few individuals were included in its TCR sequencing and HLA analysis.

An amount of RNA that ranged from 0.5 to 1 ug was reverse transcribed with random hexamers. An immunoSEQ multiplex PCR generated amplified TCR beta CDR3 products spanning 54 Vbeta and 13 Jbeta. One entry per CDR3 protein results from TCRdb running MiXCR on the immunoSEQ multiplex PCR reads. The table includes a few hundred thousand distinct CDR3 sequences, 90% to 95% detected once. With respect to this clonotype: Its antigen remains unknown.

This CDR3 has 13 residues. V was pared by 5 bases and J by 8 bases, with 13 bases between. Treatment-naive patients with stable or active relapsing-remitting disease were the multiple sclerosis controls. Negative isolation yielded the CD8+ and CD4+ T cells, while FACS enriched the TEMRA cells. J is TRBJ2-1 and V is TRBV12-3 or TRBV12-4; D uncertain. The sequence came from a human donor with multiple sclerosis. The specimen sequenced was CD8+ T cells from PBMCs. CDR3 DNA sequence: TGTGCCAGCAGTCTCCGATTAGCAGATGAGCAGTTCTTC. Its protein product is CASSLRLADEQFF.